The 22 T cell receptor beta chains given below trace back to one sample, sequenced in a study of blood T cell repertoires in COVID-19. Clones were read by immunoSEQ multiplex PCR, and TCRdb kept only the in-frame ones, dropping some. The sample holds 250,000 to 350,000 clones, roughly 89% seen once. Specimen: peripheral blood. These receptors were taken from a middle-aged woman who had recovered from COVID-19.

The rearrangement uses TRBV11-2 and TRBJ1-4; 8 bases fit TRBD1. V was clipped by 0 bases and J by 11 bases; unmatched bases: 14. Per germline, CDR1 SGHAT and CDR2 FQNNGV. The CDR3 has 17 residues. The CDR3 DNA reads TGTGCCAGCAGCTTAGATTCGTGGACAGGGAGAGGGACCAAACTGTTTTTT. This codes for CASSLDSWTGRGTKLFF.

This chain connects TRBV6-1 to TRBJ1-2; D gene uncertain. This CDR3 spans 15 amino acids. Trimming removed 2 bases from V and 3 bases from J, with 13 bases in between. Germline CDR1 reads MNHNS; CDR2 reads SASEGT. The DNA of the CDR3 is TGTGCCAGCAGTGAATCTCGGGGATTTTACTATGGCTACACCTTC. It is translated as CASSESRGFYYGYTF.

The chain links TRBV29-1 to TRBJ1-2, with TRBD1 matching 9 bases. This CDR3 contains 15 residues. Per germline, CDR1 SQVTM and CDR2 ANQGSEA. J was trimmed by 1 base and V by 4 bases; bases with no gene match: 7. CDR3 region: CSVGNRGRDNYGYTF. The CDR3 DNA reads TGCAGCGTTGGGAACAGGGGGCGCGATAACTATGGCTACACCTTC.

This chain uses TRBV18 with TRBJ2-7; D is unclear. Trimming stripped 1 base from V and 7 bases from J, with 20 bases between. The CDR3 covers 16 residues. Germline V lookup: CDR1 KGHSH, CDR2 LQKENI. The chain's CDR3 is CASSPLKRGYGREQYF. Here the CDR3 DNA reads TGTGCCAGCTCACCACTAAAGCGTGGGTATGGTCGGGAGCAGTACTTC. Full variable domain (rest looked up from reference TRBV18 and TRBJ2-7): NAGVMQNPRHLVRRRGQEARLRCSPMKGHSHVYWYRQLPEEGLKFMVYLQKENIIDESGMPKERFSAEFPKEGPSILRIQQVVRGDSAAYFCASSPLKRGYGREQYFGPGTRLTVT.

This clone was detected a few times. This chain uses TRBV7-9 with TRBJ1-3; D perhaps matches TRBD1 (6 bases). Germline values: CDR1 SEHNR, CDR2 FQNEAQ (reference sequence). The CDR3 consists of 15 residues. V lost 2 bases, J lost 4 bases, and 12 bases lay in between. This CDR3 reads CASSLYSGDGNTIYF. The CDR3 coding sequence is TGTGCCAGCAGCTTATATTCAGGGGACGGAAACACCATATATTTT. Using reference TRBV7-9 and TRBJ1-3 for the parts outside the CDR3, the full variable domain is DTGVSQNPRHKITKRGQNVTFRCDPISEHNRLYWYRQTLGQGPEFLTYFQNEAQLEKSRLLSDRFSAERPKGSFSTLEIQRTEQGDSAMYLCASSLYSGDGNTIYFGEGSWLTVV.

CDR3 bases: TGTGCCAGCACCGTCCTCCCGGGACTAGCGGGGCCGACCCTCAACAATGAGCAGTTCTTC. Translated: CASTVLPGLAGPTLNNEQFF. This rearrangement joins TRBV21-1 to TRBJ2-1; TRBD2 is the table's D call and was not checked against the DNA. TRBV21-1 is deemed a pseudogene. The CDR3 is 20 amino acids.

This clone showed up just a few times. Distinct nucleotide sequences in the sample also encode this CDR3. J is TRBJ2-7 and V is TRBV11-3; 7 bases map to TRBD2. Trimming took 1 base from V and 1 from J; bases not matched to a gene: 1. This CDR3 has 14 residues. From germline, CDR1 is SGHNT and CDR2 YENEEA. In DNA, the CDR3 is TGTGCCAGCAGCTTAGGGGAGGGATCCTACGAGCAGTACTTC. Its protein is CASSLGEGSYEQYF.

The chain has TRBV28 and TRBJ2-7; TRBD2 aligns across 9 bases. The V gene's germline CDR1 is MDHEN and CDR2 SYDVKM. There are 14 residues in the CDR3. V gave up 2 bases and J gave up 2 bases; unmatched junction bases: 1. CDR3 DNA sequence: TGTGCCAGCAGTTTAGCGGGAGGGCCCTACGAGCAGTACTTC. Amino acids: CASSLAGGPYEQYF. The full variable domain, completed using reference TRBV28 and TRBJ2-7, is DVKVTQSSRYLVKRTGEKVFLECVQDMDHENMFWYRQDPGLGLRLIYFSYDVKMKEKGDIPEGYSVSREKKERFSLILESASTNQTSMYLCASSLAGGPYEQYFGPGTRLTVT.

This clone was seen repeatedly, ten times or more. The rearrangement joins TRBV15 to TRBJ2-3; 7 nucleotides agree with TRBD1. Germline V gives CDR1 LNHNV, CDR2 YYDKDF (reference sequence). This CDR3 contains 17 residues. V was clipped by 5 bases and J by 1 base; unmatched bases: 12. CDR3 sequence reads: CATSWPGQTDGTDTQYF. CDR3 sequence (DNA): TGTGCCACCAGCTGGCCGGGACAGACCGACGGCACAGATACGCAGTATTTT.

V is TRBV10-3 and J is TRBJ2-2, with 7 positions matching TRBD2. Germline V gene data show CDR1 as ENHRY and CDR2 as SYGVKD. After removal of 10 bases from V and 4 bases from J, the junction contained 12 bases not matched to a gene. The CDR3 loop spans 15 amino acids. CDR3 protein: CASLPSGAGTGELFF. The CDR3 nucleotides read TGTGCCAGCCTCCCCAGCGGGGCGGGCACCGGGGAGCTGTTTTTT.

The CDR3 region is CASKAPREGTEAFF. The CDR3 coding sequence is TGTGCCAGCAAGGCCCCGAGGGAGGGCACTGAAGCTTTCTTT. The chain combines TRBV28 with TRBJ1-1; no reliable D call. This CDR3 is built from 14 residues. Germline assignment: CDR1 MDHEN and CDR2 SYDVKM. With 7 bases removed from V and 4 bases from J, the gap between germline ends came to 16 bases.

This sequence joins TRBV6-2 or TRBV6-3 and TRBJ2-1; 7 nucleotides match TRBD2. J was trimmed by 2 bases and V by 3 bases; bases with no gene match: 4. The CDR3 is made up of 15 amino acids. Germline V gene data show CDR1 as MNHEY and CDR2 as SVGEGT. In DNA form, the CDR3 reads TGTGCCAGCAGTTATGCGGGAGCCACCTACAATGAGCAGTTCTTC. It specifies CASSYAGATYNEQFF.

This chain uses TRBV14 with TRBJ1-2; unclear D gene. CDR3 length: 14 amino acids. Trimming cost V 3 bases and J 1 base, with 9 bases left between them. Germline CDR1 and CDR2: SGHDN and FVKESK. The chain's CDR3 is CASSQTAFNYGYTF. The DNA for the CDR3 is TGTGCCAGCAGCCAGACTGCCTTTAACTATGGCTACACCTTC.

The CDR3 DNA follows: TGTGCCATCATTCCCAGGCAGTCGATAGCGGGGGGCTACAATGAGCAGTTCTTC. Protein: CAIIPRQSIAGGYNEQFF. This chain uses TRBV10-3 with TRBJ2-1; 10 bases are shared with TRBD2. Unmatched junction bases numbered 15, after V lost 7 bases and J lost 3 bases. This CDR3 spans 18 amino acids. From germline, CDR1 is ENHRY and CDR2 SYGVKD.

The chain is built from TRBV5-6 and TRBJ2-7, with D possibly being TRBD2 (5 bases). With 5 bases removed from V and 6 bases from J, the gap between germline ends came to 15 bases. Germline V gene lookup returns CDR1 SGHDT and CDR2 YYEEEE. The CDR3 sequence is 13 residues long. The CDR3 region has the DNA TGTGCCAGCAGGAAGTGGCAGAGCGGCGAGCAGTACTTC. Encoded protein: CASRKWQSGEQYF.

CDR3 protein: CASNPGLSNQPQHF. The CDR3, as DNA: TGTGCCAGCAACCCGGGACTATCAAATCAGCCCCAGCATTTT. The chain links TRBV2 to TRBJ1-5; TRBD1 is a possible D gene (5 bases). The CDR3 has 14 residues. Germline V gene data show CDR1 as SNHLY and CDR2 as FYNNEI. The V gene lost 7 bases and the J gene lost 4 bases, with 14 bases spanning the gap.

In this sample, this clone turned up a few times. The rearrangement links TRBV10-3 to TRBJ1-1; D uncertain. CDR1 is ENHRY and CDR2 is SYGVKD in the germline V gene. Trimming shortened V by 0 bases and J by 3 bases, and 5 bases separated the two germline ends. This CDR3 region has 13 residues. The CDR3 DNA follows: TGTGCCATCAGTGAGTCTCAGGACACTGAAGCTTTCTTT. It specifies CAISESQDTEAFF.

The V call is TRBV13, the J call TRBJ2-6; perhaps TRBD2 as D (6 bases). Trimming removed 5 bases from V and 3 bases from J, with 23 bases in between. There are 19 residues in the CDR3. From germline, CDR1 is PRHDT and CDR2 FYEKMQ (reference sequence). The CDR3: CASSRLVDMEEGGANVLTF. CDR3 nucleotide sequence: TGTGCCAGCAGCCGCCTGGTGGACATGGAGGAGGGTGGGGCCAACGTCCTGACTTTC.

This chain joins TRBV29-1 and TRBJ2-5; D unclear. The V end was cut by 5 bases, the J end by 6 bases, with 16 bases between. Germline CDR1 and CDR2: SQVTM and ANQGSEA. The CDR3 sequence is 13 residues long. CDR3 DNA sequence: TGCAGCGTTTACACAAGTTTAGCCAAGACCCAGTACTTC. Its protein is CSVYTSLAKTQYF.

This clone has just one count. The rearrangement uses TRBV18 and TRBJ2-7, with 7 bases identical to TRBD1. Per the germline V gene, CDR1 is KGHSH and CDR2 is LQKENI. This CDR3 contains 15 residues. Trimming cost V 6 bases and J 4 bases; bases outside gene matches: 12. The CDR3 loop is CASSSTTGVGYEQYF. CDR3 DNA sequence: TGTGCCAGCTCGTCAACTACAGGGGTCGGGTACGAGCAGTACTTC.

This chain links TRBV6-5 with TRBJ1-6, with D perhaps matching TRBD1 (6 bases). Germline lookup yields CDR1 MNHEY and CDR2 SVGAGI. The CDR3 spans 14 residues. The ends were cut back, 5 bases at V and 3 bases at J, with 8 bases in the middle. The CDR3 DNA reads TGTGCCAGCAGTATGGACAGCTATAATTCACCCCTCCACTTT. As protein: CASSMDSYNSPLHF.

The table lists this clone with a few counts. The genes are TRBV4-1 and TRBJ2-2; D gene uncertain. Germline CDR1 and CDR2: MGHRA and YSYEKL. V was trimmed by 1 base and J by 2 bases, leaving 8 bases between them. This CDR3 is 15 amino acids long. The CDR3 bases are TGCGCCAGCAGCCAAGTCGCAGGAAACACCGGGGAGCTGTTTTTT. Its translation is CASSQVAGNTGELFF.